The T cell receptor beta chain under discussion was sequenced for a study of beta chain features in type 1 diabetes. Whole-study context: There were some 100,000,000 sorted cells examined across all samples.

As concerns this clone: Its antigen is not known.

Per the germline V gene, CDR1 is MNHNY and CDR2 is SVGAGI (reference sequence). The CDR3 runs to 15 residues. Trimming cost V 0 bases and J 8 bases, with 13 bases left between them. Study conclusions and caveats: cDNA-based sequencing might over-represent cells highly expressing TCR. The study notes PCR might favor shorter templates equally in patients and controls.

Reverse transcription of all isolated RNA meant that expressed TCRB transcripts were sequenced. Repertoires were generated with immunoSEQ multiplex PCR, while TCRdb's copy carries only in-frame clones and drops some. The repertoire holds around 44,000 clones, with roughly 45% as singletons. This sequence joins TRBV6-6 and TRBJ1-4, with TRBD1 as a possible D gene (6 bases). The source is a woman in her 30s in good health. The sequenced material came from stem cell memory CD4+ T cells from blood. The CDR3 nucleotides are TGTGCCAGCAGTTACTCGTCAAAGGGGGAAGAAAAACTGTTTTTT. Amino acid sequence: CASSYSSKGEEKLFF.